The following is a T cell receptor (beta chain) sequence with its context. Its target is not known. The source of the sample is a study of siplizumab effects on memory and regulatory T cells. Points from the study as a whole: Roughly 80-97% of proliferating CD4+ or CD8+ clones lacked an assignable naive or memory phenotype.

Each sample yielded around 9.4 x 10^4 assayed TCR templates. Some clones are missing from TCRdb's copy, which holds only in-frame ones; the method was immunoSEQ multiplex PCR. This sample has 100,000 to 110,000 clones; 80% to 95% occur once, and the top ten carry about 0.15%. This receptor was obtained from a human donor in good health. Sequences were obtained from CD4+ T cells sorted from blood.

CDR3 sequence: CASSISEQSSYNEQFF. The CDR3 DNA follows: TGTGCCAGTAGTATAAGCGAACAGAGCTCCTACAATGAGCAGTTCTTC. V is TRBV19 and J is TRBJ2-1; D remains ambiguous. Germline values: CDR1 LNHDA, CDR2 SQIVND (reference sequence). Trimming stripped 2 bases from V and 0 bases from J, with 11 bases between. This CDR3 spans 16 amino acids. The whole variable domain, remainder taken from reference TRBV19 and TRBJ2-1, is DGGITQSPKYLFRKEGQNVTLSCEQNLNHDAMYWYRQDPGQGLRLIYYSQIVNDFQKGDIAEGYSVSREKKESFPLTVTSAQKNPTAFYLCASSISEQSSYNEQFFGPGTRLTVL.